The 18 T cell receptor beta chains given below trace back to one sample, sequenced in a study of CD8 T cells in ankylosing spondylitis. One entry per CDR3 protein, called by TCRdb with MiXCR from the 5' RACE reads. The table lists around 140,000 distinct CDR3 sequences, over 9.5% of them singletons, with over 4% in the top ten. Sample: blood, either unsorted or a sorted T cell fraction (not recorded which). Source of these receptors: a female donor with ankylosing spondylitis or in good health (not recorded which).

This clonotype was recorded many times. The chain links TRBV12-3 or TRBV12-4 to TRBJ2-3; 9 nucleotides align to TRBD2. The CDR3 covers 14 residues. J lost 6 bases, V lost 4 bases, and 5 bases had no gene match. This chain's CDR3 is CASSSAGGLDTQYF. CDR3 DNA: TGTGCCAGCAGTTCGGCGGGGGGGCTGGATACGCAGTATTTT.

This clonotype came up many times. The CDR3 DNA reads TGTGCCAGCAGCCTCAGTGGTACCGCCCATTGGACCCAGTACTTC. This encodes CASSLSGTAHWTQYF. This rearrangement joins TRBV11-3 to TRBJ2-5; D uncertain. Germline V CDR1 and CDR2: SGHNT, YENEEA. The CDR3 is 15 residues long. The germline V and J ends were trimmed by 5 bases and 7 bases, with 20 bases remaining between them.

The chain is built from TRBV7-9 and TRBJ2-3; D unclear. Germline loops: CDR1 SEHNR, CDR2 FQNEAQ (reference sequence). The CDR3 length is 15 residues. With 0 bases removed from V and 4 bases from J, the gap between germline ends came to 11 bases. In DNA form, the CDR3 reads TGTGCCAGCAGCTTAGCGCTAACGGGCCCAGATACGCAGTATTTT. Translation gives CASSLALTGPDTQYF.

In its sample, this clonotype was seen many times. The rearrangement uses TRBV7-6 and TRBJ2-1; tentatively, D is TRBD1 (6 bases). The CDR3 contains 14 residues. Germline loops: CDR1 SGHVS, CDR2 FNYEAQ. V shed 0 bases and J shed 5 bases, with 8 bases lying between them. The CDR3 is CASSLAQGNNEQFF. The CDR3 DNA reads TGTGCCAGCAGCTTAGCGCAGGGGAACAATGAGCAGTTCTTC.

To note about this clonotype: Being one base from a much bigger clone, this may be a read error. This sequence joins TRBV5-1 and TRBJ2-7, with a weak D call TRBD1 (5 bases). V shed 0 bases and J shed 9 bases, with 13 bases lying between them. The CDR3 is 13 residues long. Per the germline V gene, CDR1 is SGHRS and CDR2 is YFSETQ. The DNA of the CDR3 is TGCGCCAGCAGCTTGGGGGGCAGTTCCGCGCAGTACTTC. It translates to CASSLGGSSAQYF.

The chain is built from TRBV10-1 and TRBJ2-1, with 10 bases identical to TRBD1. Trimming at V came to 3 bases and at J to 4 bases, leaving 9 bases not matched to a gene. The V gene's germline CDR1 is WNHNN and CDR2 SYGVQD (reference sequence). This CDR3 has 17 residues. The CDR3 DNA sequence: TGCGCCAGCAGTGATAAGCGGTCGGGACAGGGGTACAATGAGCAGTTCTTC. The encoded protein is CASSDKRSGQGYNEQFF.

This clonotype was detected many times. The chain carries TRBV20-1 and TRBJ2-1; D gene unclear. The CDR3 is 20 residues long. Germline V gene sequence: CDR1 DFQATT, CDR2 SNEGSKA (reference sequence). Between the trimmed V and J ends, which lost 0 bases and 0 bases, there was a span of 24 bases. The CDR3 nucleotides are TGCAGTGCTAGAGACGACTCCGGAGATATCGCGCGATTCTCCTACAATGAGCAGTTCTTC. Translated, it gives CSARDDSGDIARFSYNEQFF.

This clonotype came up many times. The chain carries TRBV14 and TRBJ2-5; D possibly corresponds to TRBD1 (6 bases). The CDR3 consists of 14 residues. The V end lost 2 bases, the J end lost 2 bases, and 9 bases lay between the germline ends. The germline V gene has CDR1 SGHDN and CDR2 FVKESK. The chain's CDR3 is CASSQWGTQETQYF. DNA of the CDR3: TGTGCCAGCAGCCAATGGGGGACACAAGAGACCCAGTACTTC.

The rearrangement joins TRBV11-1 to TRBJ2-2; the D call may be TRBD1 or TRBD2 (5 bases each). The CDR3 is 19 residues long. V was shortened by 5 bases and J by 12 bases, with 34 bases between the two germline ends. Germline V gene sequence: CDR1 SGHAT, CDR2 FQDESV (reference sequence). The CDR3 spells CASSPGLVAGPSKEGKLFF. In nucleotides, the CDR3 is TGTGCCAGCAGCCCCGGACTGGTGGCAGGCCCCTCGAAAGAGGGGAAGCTGTTTTTT.

This clonotype was detected ten times or more. The gene calls are TRBV6-5 and TRBJ1-4; no reliable D call. The CDR3 is 15 amino acids. Germline V CDR1 and CDR2: MNHEY, SVGAGI. The V and J ends lost 3 bases and 4 bases respectively, with 12 bases between them. Here the CDR3 reads CASSYQDGINEKLFF. The CDR3, as DNA: TGTGCCAGCAGTTATCAGGACGGGATTAATGAAAAACTGTTTTTT.

At least ten counts were recorded for this clonotype. The chain has TRBV12-3 or TRBV12-4 and TRBJ1-1; 7 nucleotides agree with TRBD1. The CDR3 spans 14 residues. With V trimmed by 3 bases and J by 4 bases, 5 bases remained unmatched. The CDR3 reads CASSLGRGGTEAFF. The CDR3 nucleotides read TGTGCCAGCAGTTTGGGCAGGGGGGGCACTGAAGCTTTCTTT.

The V and J genes are TRBV11-2 and TRBJ2-6; perhaps TRBD2 as D (6 bases). V lost 3 bases and J lost 0, with 15 bases in between. The CDR3 is 18 amino acids. The V gene's germline CDR1 is SGHAT and CDR2 FQNNGV. CDR3 coding DNA: TGTGCCAGCAGCTTCGCGGGGAGGTCTACCTCTGGGGCCAACGTCCTGACTTTC. Encoded protein: CASSFAGRSTSGANVLTF.

This clonotype was counted many times. The chain carries TRBV20-1 and TRBJ1-5; D unclear. Trimming took off 0 bases at V and 0 bases at J, with 9 bases between the two ends. The CDR3 sequence is 15 residues long. Germline values: CDR1 DFQATT, CDR2 SNEGSKA (reference sequence). The CDR3 coding sequence is TGCAGTGCTAGAGAGCGCGGGCGTAGCAATCAGCCCCAGCATTTT. Protein: CSARERGRSNQPQHF.

This clonotype was observed a few times. The gene calls are TRBV7-9 and TRBJ2-3, with D possibly being TRBD1 (6 bases). Germline assignment: CDR1 SEHNR and CDR2 FQNEAQ (reference sequence). The germline V and J ends were trimmed by 5 bases and 3 bases, with 15 bases remaining between them. The length of the CDR3 is 15 residues. CDR3 bases: TGTGCCAGCAGCCCAACAGGGTTGGGGACAGATACGCAGTATTTT. Translation gives CASSPTGLGTDTQYF.

As concerns this clonotype: A much larger clone lies a single base off, so this may be a read error. The chain uses TRBV6-5 and TRBJ1-1; no clear D gene. The CDR3 has 15 residues. Germline CDR1 is MNHEY and CDR2 is SVGAGI. The CDR3 sequence is CANSYSGQSNTEAFF. CDR3 coding DNA: TGTGCCAACAGTTACTCGGGCCAGTCGAACACTGAAGCTTTCTTT.

The sample holds many counts of this clonotype. The J gene is TRBJ1-1, the V gene TRBV27; unclear D gene. The CDR3 extends over 12 amino acids. V was shortened by 5 bases and J by 7 bases, with 11 bases between the two germline ends. Germline CDR1 MNHEY, CDR2 SMNVEV (reference sequence). CDR3 amino acids: CASSTPGSEAFF. The CDR3 region has the DNA TGTGCCAGCAGTACACCCGGGAGTGAAGCTTTCTTT.

This clonotype was seen more than once but under ten times. This rearrangement joins TRBV7-9 to TRBJ1-1, with a weak D call TRBD1 (5 bases). Germline assignment: CDR1 SEHNR and CDR2 FQNEAQ (reference sequence). The CDR3 is 14 amino acids. The V and J ends lost 1 base and 7 bases respectively, with 13 bases between them. The CDR3 spells CASSLEGARIEAFF. The CDR3 region has the DNA TGTGCCAGCAGCTTAGAAGGGGCTAGGATTGAAGCTTTCTTT. Based on the CDR3 plus reference TRBV7-9 and TRBJ1-1, the full variable domain is DTGVSQNPRHKITKRGQNVTFRCDPISEHNRLYWYRQTLGQGPEFLTYFQNEAQLEKSRLLSDRFSAERPKGSFSTLEIQRTEQGDSAMYLCASSLEGARIEAFFGQGTRLTVV.

Many counts were recorded for this clonotype. The chain is built from TRBV6-1 and TRBJ1-1; D is uncertain. Deletions cut 2 bases from V and 10 bases from J, with 17 bases between. The CDR3 is made up of 14 amino acids. Germline V gene sequence: CDR1 MNHNS, CDR2 SASEGT. CDR3 DNA sequence: TGTGCCAGCAGTGAATTGGGCAGATTCGGACGAGCTTTCTTT. As protein: CASSELGRFGRAFF.